What follows describes a single TCR beta chain. The germline gives CDR1 SQVTM, CDR2 ANQGSEA. This CDR3 is 14 amino acids long. V lost 0 bases and J 6 bases, leaving 13 bases between the germline ends. Sequencing was performed with immunoSEQ multiplex PCR; in TCRdb, only in-frame clones are kept and a portion is missing. In the table there are about 81,000 clones, more than 75% of which are singletons. The sample is drawn from a study of blood T cell repertoires in COVID-19. On the study more broadly: Material from acute and convalescent COVID-19 was sourced from the United States, Italy and Spain. The cDNA or gDNA used as material had been derived from T cells, B-cell-depleted T cells, or PBMCs.

This clonotype was obtained from a human donor in a cohort sampled during active COVID-19. The rearrangement links TRBV29-1 to TRBJ2-3; a possible D gene is TRBD1 (5 bases). Source material: peripheral blood. The CDR3 DNA sequence: TGCAGCGTTGAAGATCGGAAGGGGCGGGATACGCAGTATTTT. As protein: CSVEDRKGRDTQYF.